Each of the 26 T cell receptor beta chains below was sequenced from the same sample in a study of blood T cell repertoires in COVID-19 (dated by TCRdb to the early 2020s). The library was built by means of the immunoSEQ multiplex PCR assay. The immuneACCESS repertoire file appears here via TCRdb, limited to in-frame rearrangements. These files lack a portion of the clones; in checked studies, under half of the deficit traces to unresolved V genes, and the cause of the others is not known. Present in this sample are over 400,000 clones, about 89% of which were seen just once. The ten largest clones take up less than 9% of the sample. Sequences were obtained from peripheral blood. The receptor source for this set is a woman aged 45 to 65 with COVID-19, enrolled during active disease.

This clone appeared a few times. The rearrangement links TRBV11-2 to TRBJ2-3, with a weak D call TRBD2 (6 bases). Germline V gene lookup returns CDR1 SGHAT and CDR2 FQNNGV. This CDR3 has 15 amino acids. V was trimmed by 5 bases and J by 1 base, leaving 13 bases between them. CDR3 residues: CASSKMGLGTDTQYF. In DNA form, the CDR3 reads TGTGCCAGCAGCAAAATGGGACTTGGCACAGATACGCAGTATTTT.

The gene calls are TRBV5-1 and TRBJ2-7, with a possible D match to TRBD1 (6 bases). CDR3 length: 16 amino acids. CDR1 and CDR2 from the germline V gene are SGHRS and YFSETQ. V was shortened by 4 bases and J by 2 bases, with 19 bases between the two germline ends. CDR3 nucleotides: TGCGCCAGCAGCCTGGGCTTTGACAGGTTGACCTACGAGCAGTACTTC. It is translated as CASSLGFDRLTYEQYF. The whole variable domain, filled in from reference TRBV5-1 and TRBJ2-7, reads KAGVTQTPRYLIKTRGQQVTLSCSPISGHRSVSWYQQTPGQGLQFLFEYFSETQRNKGNFPGRFSGRQFSNSRSEMNVSTLELGDSALYLCASSLGFDRLTYEQYFGPGTRLTVT.

V gene TRBV27 combines with J gene TRBJ2-1; 7 bases map to TRBD1. The CDR3 has 16 amino acids. V lost 4 bases, J lost 7 bases, and 13 bases stayed unmatched. In germline, CDR1 is MNHEY, CDR2 SMNVEV (reference sequence). CDR3 in DNA: TGTGCCAGCAGTTCTCCCACCGCGACAGGGAAGAATGAGCAGTTCTTC. It codes for CASSSPTATGKNEQFF.

The rearrangement uses TRBV5-1 and TRBJ1-1, with 7 bases aligning to TRBD1. The V gene's germline CDR1 is SGHRS and CDR2 YFSETQ. Losses at the gene ends were 3 bases for V and 3 bases for J; bases not matched to a gene: 5. This CDR3 has 14 amino acids. The CDR3 reads CASSSGQVDTEAFF. DNA for the CDR3: TGCGCCAGCAGCTCCGGACAGGTCGACACTGAAGCTTTCTTT.

The chain has TRBV18 and TRBJ2-6, with 7 nucleotides matching TRBD1. Per the germline V gene, CDR1 is KGHSH and CDR2 is LQKENI. Unmatched junction bases numbered 10, after V lost 2 bases and J lost 0 bases. The CDR3 has 19 residues. The CDR3 bases are TGTGCCAGCTCACCAAGAATCGACAGGGTGGGCTCTGGGGCCAACGTCCTGACTTTC. It specifies CASSPRIDRVGSGANVLTF.

The table lists this clone with a count of one. The CDR3 DNA follows: TGTGCCATCAGTCCGGGACAGGGGGCCGACACCGGGGAGCTGTTTTTT. Amino acids: CAISPGQGADTGELFF. V and J are TRBV10-3 and TRBJ2-2; TRBD1 matches at 12 bases. The CDR3 length is 16 residues. The V gene's germline CDR1 is ENHRY and CDR2 SYGVKD. Unmatched junction bases numbered 4, after V lost 5 bases and J lost 3 bases.

The chain joins TRBV3-1 (or the pseudogene TRBV3-2) to TRBJ1-2; D remains ambiguous. V lost 4 bases and J 6 bases, leaving 12 bases between the germline ends. CDR1 is LGHDT and CDR2 is YNNKEL in the germline V gene (reference sequence). The CDR3 covers 13 residues. This CDR3 is CASSLTEGNGYTF. CDR3 DNA sequence: TGTGCCAGCAGCCTAACGGAGGGTAATGGCTACACCTTC.

This chain joins TRBV4-1 and TRBJ2-2; 7 bases agree with TRBD1. CDR1 is MGHRA, CDR2 YSYEKL, per germline. The CDR3 consists of 15 residues. The V and J ends lost 3 bases and 4 bases, in that order; junction bases with no gene match: 5. CDR3 in amino acids: CASSQVDRATGELFF. CDR3 in DNA: TGCGCCAGCAGCCAGGTCGACAGGGCCACCGGGGAGCTGTTTTTT.

The genes are TRBV5-1 and TRBJ2-2; 9 nucleotides agree with TRBD2. Germline CDR1 is SGHRS and CDR2 is YFSETQ. Trimming cost V 7 bases and J 6 bases; bases outside gene matches: 7. The CDR3 is 14 amino acids. The CDR3 bases are TGCGCCAGCCGTCCGGCGGGGGGGCCCGGGGAGCTGTTTTTT. Translated: CASRPAGGPGELFF.

V gene TRBV18 combines with J gene TRBJ2-7, with a weak D call TRBD2 (6 bases). Germline values: CDR1 KGHSH, CDR2 LQKENI. The germline V and J ends were trimmed by 3 bases and 5 bases, with 14 bases remaining between them. This CDR3 is built from 14 residues. CDR3 protein: CASSPGLRENEQYF. DNA for the CDR3: TGTGCCAGCTCACCGGGACTTCGGGAGAACGAGCAGTACTTC.

The chain uses TRBV3-1 (or the pseudogene TRBV3-2) and TRBJ2-5; 13 bases fit TRBD2. The CDR3 consists of 15 residues. With V trimmed by 5 bases and J by 5 bases, 5 bases remained unmatched. The V gene's germline CDR1 is LGHDT and CDR2 YNNKEL (reference sequence). This CDR3 reads CASSKGLAGPETQYF. DNA of the CDR3: TGTGCCAGCAGCAAGGGACTAGCGGGGCCGGAGACCCAGTACTTC.

The V and J genes are TRBV19 and TRBJ1-5; no firm D call. CDR3 length: 13 residues. The V gene's germline CDR1 is LNHDA and CDR2 SQIVND (reference sequence). The V end was cut by 2 bases, the J end by 7 bases, with 9 bases between. In DNA form, the CDR3 reads TGTGCCAGTAGTATATACCTATCCCAGCCCCAGCATTTT. Translating it yields CASSIYLSQPQHF.

Concerning this clone: An end of the junction does not agree with germline; a read error may underlie this. The V gene is TRBV15, the J gene TRBJ1-2; a weak D match, TRBD1 (5 bases). From germline, CDR1 is LNHNV and CDR2 YYDKDF (reference sequence). The CDR3 length is 15 residues. The CDR3 bases are TGTGCCACCGGCAGAGATCTTCAGGGCCACTATGGCTACACCTTC. Encoded protein: CATGRDLQGHYGYTF.

The genes are TRBV6-6 and TRBJ1-1; TRBD1 aligns across 7 bases. The CDR3 covers 15 residues. The germline V gene has CDR1 MNHNY and CDR2 SVGAGI (reference sequence). V dropped 5 bases and J dropped 4; count of bases not matched to a gene: 10. The CDR3 sequence: CASSKTGTDPTEAFF. CDR3 coding DNA: TGTGCCAGCAGTAAGACCGGGACAGACCCCACTGAAGCTTTCTTT.

This chain connects TRBV27 to TRBJ1-6; TRBD1 aligns across 9 bases. Germline V gene lookup returns CDR1 MNHEY and CDR2 SMNVEV (reference sequence). Trimming removed 7 bases from V and 12 bases from J; junction bases left unmatched: 4. This CDR3 has 12 amino acids. CDR3 sequence (DNA): TGTGCCAGCACTAGGACAGGGGAACCCCTCCACTTT. Its translation: CASTRTGEPLHF.

V is TRBV15 and J is TRBJ2-2; a weak D match, TRBD1 (5 bases). Deletions cut 5 bases from V and 0 bases from J, with 16 bases between. This CDR3 has 17 amino acids. Germline CDR1 LNHNV, CDR2 YYDKDF (reference sequence). CDR3 residues: CATSPPRTTANTGELFF. The CDR3 nucleotides are TGTGCCACCAGCCCCCCTCGGACGACAGCGAACACCGGGGAGCTGTTTTTT.

The chain links TRBV28 to TRBJ2-3; 8 bases are shared with TRBD1. Trimming removed 4 bases from V and 2 bases from J; junction bases left unmatched: 8. Germline V gives CDR1 MDHEN, CDR2 SYDVKM. The CDR3 spans 16 residues. The chain's CDR3 is CASSYRQGTITDTQYF. In DNA, the CDR3 is TGTGCCAGCAGTTACCGACAGGGGACGATCACAGATACGCAGTATTTT.

This rearrangement joins TRBV7-9 to TRBJ2-3; 11 bases are a match to TRBD2. Trimming at V came to 4 bases and at J to 4 bases, leaving 4 bases not matched to a gene. Germline V gene sequence: CDR1 SEHNR, CDR2 FQNEAQ (reference sequence). CDR3 length: 15 residues. The CDR3 nucleotides are TGTGCCAGCAGCTCCACACTAGCGGGGGCAGATACGCAGTATTTT. This translates into CASSSTLAGADTQYF.

The chain links TRBV10-3 to TRBJ2-2; tentative D call: TRBD1 (6 bases). The CDR3 is 14 residues long. Trimming shortened V by 5 bases and J by 4 bases, and 11 bases separated the two germline ends. CDR1 is ENHRY and CDR2 is SYGVKD in the germline V gene. The CDR3 nucleotides read TGTGCCATCAGTAACAGGGTGAGCACCGGGGAGCTGTTTTTT. Protein: CAISNRVSTGELFF.

The chain joins TRBV6-5 to TRBJ2-3, with unresolved D. Germline V lookup: CDR1 MNHEY, CDR2 SVGAGI. The CDR3 sequence is 15 residues long. V was clipped by 6 bases and J by 0 bases, with 13 bases between them. CDR3 sequence (DNA): TGTGCCAGCAGCGCTCGAATTACTAGCACAGATACGCAGTATTTT. Amino acids: CASSARITSTDTQYF.

The CDR3 sequence is CASSQDVAGHQETQYF. The CDR3 DNA follows: TGTGCCAGCAGCCAAGATGTAGCGGGCCACCAAGAGACCCAGTACTTC. V and J are TRBV3-1 (or the pseudogene TRBV3-2) and TRBJ2-5; 7 bases map to TRBD2. The CDR3 covers 16 residues. Trimming cost V 0 bases and J 0 bases; bases outside gene matches: 4. Germline lookup yields CDR1 LGHDT and CDR2 YNNKEL (reference sequence).

The chain combines TRBV7-9 with TRBJ2-1; TRBD2 matches 12 bases. Germline CDR1 is SEHNR and CDR2 is FQNEAQ (reference sequence). The CDR3 is made up of 16 amino acids. After removal of 6 bases from V and 5 bases from J, the junction contained 8 bases not matched to a gene. CDR3 nucleotides: TGTGCCAGCAGGCCACTAGCGGGGGGTACTAACAATGAGCAGTTCTTC. This sequence encodes CASRPLAGGTNNEQFF.

The V and J genes are TRBV6-5 and TRBJ2-1; D might be TRBD2 (7 bases). V dropped 6 bases and J dropped 7 bases, with 16 bases sitting between them. The CDR3 length is 14 residues. Germline CDR1 is MNHEY and CDR2 is SVGAGI. The CDR3 sequence is CASSALGGANEQFF. DNA of the CDR3: TGTGCCAGCAGCGCCCTGGGGGGGGCGAATGAGCAGTTCTTC.

The table lists this clone with a few counts. The V call is TRBV19, the J call TRBJ2-2, with D maybe TRBD1 (6 bases). Trimming took 8 bases from V and 2 from J, leaving 12 bases between them. Germline-derived CDR1 and CDR2 are LNHDA and SQIVND (reference sequence). The CDR3 loop spans 14 amino acids. The CDR3 loop is CASQGQDNTGELFF. The CDR3 nucleotides are TGTGCCAGTCAGGGGCAGGACAACACCGGGGAGCTGTTTTTT. Variable domain in full (rest from reference TRBV19 and TRBJ2-2): DGGITQSPKYLFRKEGQNVTLSCEQNLNHDAMYWYRQDPGQGLRLIYYSQIVNDFQKGDIAEGYSVSREKKESFPLTVTSAQKNPTAFYLCASQGQDNTGELFFGEGSRLTVL.

This chain joins TRBV11-2 and TRBJ1-2, with unresolved D. Deletions cut 3 bases from V and 2 bases from J, with 10 bases between. The CDR3 runs to 14 residues. CDR1 and CDR2 (germline): SGHAT, FQNNGV. CDR3 in amino acids: CASSFTYPNYGYTF. In DNA form, the CDR3 reads TGTGCCAGCAGCTTTACATACCCCAACTATGGCTACACCTTC.

This clone was picked up one time. The rearrangement links TRBV28 to TRBJ1-5; D is ambiguous. The CDR3 runs to 12 residues. Germline V gives CDR1 MDHEN, CDR2 SYDVKM. Trimming stripped 6 bases from V and 7 bases from J, with 10 bases between. Here the CDR3 DNA reads TGTGCCAGCAGGATTGGAGGGCAGCCCCAGCATTTT. Protein product: CASRIGGQPQHF.